The 4 T cell receptor beta chains given below trace back to one sample, sequenced in a study of cytomegalovirus exposure and HLA in healthy donors. The PCR ran on 60 Vbeta and 13 Jbeta primers. Only in-frame clones appear in the TCRdb table, and some are missing; sequencing was by immunoSEQ multiplex PCR. This table holds just over 60,000 clones, more than 75% found once. Sequencing was performed on PBMCs. The receptors derive from a man aged 18 to 30 in good health and CMV-seronegative.

The chain has TRBV7-9 and TRBJ1-2, with TRBD1 as a possible D gene (6 bases). Trimming pared 4 bases from V and 6 bases from J, leaving 9 bases between. The germline V gene encodes CDR1 SEHNR and CDR2 FQNEAQ (reference sequence). This CDR3 region has 12 residues. The CDR3 DNA reads TGTGCCAGCAGCTCACAGGGAGATGGCTACACCTTC. This translates into CASSSQGDGYTF. The full variable domain, completed using reference TRBV7-9 and TRBJ1-2, is DTGVSQNPRHKITKRGQNVTFRCDPISEHNRLYWYRQTLGQGPEFLTYFQNEAQLEKSRLLSDRFSAERPKGSFSTLEIQRTEQGDSAMYLCASSSQGDGYTFGSGTRLTVV.

CDR3 region: CAWSVALSTEAFF. For the CDR3, the DNA is TGTGCCTGGAGTGTAGCCTTAAGCACTGAAGCTTTCTTT. The chain employs TRBV30 and TRBJ1-1; D is uncertain. V lost 0 bases to trimming and J lost 4 bases, with 9 bases between them. Germline CDR1 reads GTSNPN; CDR2 reads SVGIG (reference sequence). This CDR3 contains 13 residues.

This chain uses TRBV7-8 with TRBJ2-7; 8 nucleotides align to TRBD1. The CDR3 loop spans 14 amino acids. V lost 3 bases and J lost 1; bases outside the gene matches: 2. Germline lookup yields CDR1 SGHVS and CDR2 FQNEAQ. The CDR3 DNA follows: TGTGCCAGCAGCTTGGACAGGGCGTCCTACGAGCAGTACTTC. Translating gives CASSLDRASYEQYF.

This clone was counted a few times. V usage is TRBV6-5 and J usage is TRBJ1-2; D is uncertain. Germline V gene sequence: CDR1 MNHEY, CDR2 SVGAGI. The CDR3 sequence is 12 residues long. The germline V and J ends were trimmed by 6 bases and 7 bases, with 12 bases remaining between them. CDR3 protein: CASSSPLLGYTF. The CDR3 nucleotides read TGTGCCAGCAGCTCCCCTCTCCTTGGCTACACCTTC.